These T cell receptor beta chains were read from a single sample in a study of control samples from healthy donors and cancer patients. Generated by immunoSEQ multiplex PCR, the TCRdb table keeps only in-frame clones and is missing some. The table has 95,000 to 100,000 clones, 80% to 90% seen once. The specimen sequenced was blood. The receptors were sampled from a man aged 25-40 years in good health. Both conserved end residues are part of each CDR3. A D gene is named only where the DNA matches it firmly. Size is stated for part of the rows, as once, few or many counts, or as a class when the clone is expanded.

D	V	size	J	CDR3	DNA
.	TRBV2	.	TRBJ2-5	CASGKRETQYF	TGTGCCAGCGGAAAGAGGGAGACCCAGTACTTC
.	TRBV19	.	TRBJ1-2	CASSTPRSGTRGYGYTF	TGTGCCAGTAGTACCCCTCGCTCCGGGACGCGGGGCTATGGCTACACCTTC
.	TRBV5-5	.	TRBJ2-7	CASSSVQPRGEQYF	TGTGCCAGCAGCTCGGTACAGCCTCGGGGGGAGCAGTACTTC
TRBD1	TRBV11-2	.	TRBJ2-3	CASSQGQGPFSDTQYF	TGTGCCAGCAGCCAGGGACAGGGTCCCTTTTCAGATACGCAGTATTTT
TRBD1	TRBV20-1	.	TRBJ1-1	CRFQQGAEAFF	TGCAGGTTTCAACAGGGGGCTGAAGCTTTCTTT
TRBD1	TRBV7-9	.	TRBJ1-1	CASSLAGDRVAFF	TGTGCCAGCAGCTTAGCGGGGGACAGGGTTGCTTTCTTT
.	TRBV7-3	.	TRBJ1-1	CASSLQKNTEAFF	TGTGCCAGCAGCTTACAAAAGAACACTGAAGCTTTCTTT
TRBD1	TRBV7-7	.	TRBJ2-5	CASSPTGMKETQYF	TGTGCCAGCAGCCCGACAGGGATGAAGGAGACCCAGTACTTC
.	TRBV6-4	.	TRBJ2-2	CASSDDQGGTGELFF	TGTGCCAGCAGTGACGACCAGGGGGGCACCGGGGAGCTGTTTTTT
.	TRBV11-2	.	TRBJ1-6	CASSPDRSSPLHF	TGTGCCAGCAGCCCCGATAGGAGTTCACCCCTCCACTTT
.	TRBV30	.	TRBJ2-7	CAWNLGRGEQYF	TGTGCCTGGAATCTAGGACGTGGCGAGCAGTACTTC
.	TRBV12-3/TRBV12-4	few	TRBJ1-2	CASSLTVYGYTF	TGTGCCAGCAGTCTGACAGTCTATGGCTACACCTTC
.	TRBV5-8	.	TRBJ1-4	CASTPPGYRLEKLFF	TGTGCCAGCACCCCCCCCGGGTATCGTCTTGAAAAACTGTTTTTT
.	TRBV28	.	TRBJ1-2	CASRMSLNGQSGYTF	TGTGCCAGCAGGATGTCTTTGAACGGACAGAGCGGCTACACCTTC
TRBD2	TRBV6-2/TRBV6-3	.	TRBJ2-7	CASSNSGRLNEQYF	TGTGCCAGCAGTAACAGCGGGAGACTCAACGAGCAGTACTTC
TRBD2	TRBV27	.	TRBJ2-1	CASVPSGRANEQFF	TGTGCCAGCGTCCCTTCAGGGAGGGCCAATGAGCAGTTCTTC
TRBD2	TRBV19	once	TRBJ2-3	CASSYTGGLGAEDTQYF	TGTGCCAGTAGTTATACGGGAGGGCTGGGGGCTGAAGATACGCAGTATTTT
.	TRBV5-1	.	TRBJ2-2	CASSPTGNTGELFF	TGCGCCAGCAGCCCGACAGGGAACACCGGGGAGCTGTTTTTT
TRBD1	TRBV6-2/TRBV6-3	once	TRBJ2-5	CASSYGGQGPGAQYF	TGTGCCAGCAGTTACGGCGGACAGGGACCAGGGGCCCAGTACTTC
.	TRBV19	.	TRBJ1-2	CASSIIDNYGYTF	TGTGCCAGTAGTATAATAGACAACTATGGCTACACCTTC
TRBD1	TRBV11-2	.	TRBJ2-2	CASSPLTGRAGELFF	TGTGCCAGCAGCCCATTGACAGGGCGGGCCGGGGAGCTGTTTTTT
.	TRBV6-5	.	TRBJ2-1	CASSYLMGDVGNEQFF	TGTGCCAGCAGTTACTTGATGGGGGATGTAGGGAATGAGCAGTTCTTC
TRBD2	TRBV6-1	.	TRBJ2-1	CASSETSGEYNEQFF	TGTGCCAGCAGTGAGACTAGCGGAGAATACAATGAGCAGTTCTTC